The 26 T cell receptor beta chains below all came from one sample that was sequenced in a study of blood T cell repertoires in COVID-19. TCRdb's table, derived via immunoSEQ multiplex PCR, lists solely in-frame clones and lacks some. The sample lists some 220,000 clones; about 84% were seen once. Sequencing used peripheral blood. Receptors originate from a human donor in a cohort sampled during active COVID-19.

In DNA form, the CDR3 reads TGTGCCAGCAATTCCTTTACAGATACGCAGTATTTT. Its translation: CASNSFTDTQYF. The chain couples TRBV2 to TRBJ2-3; no definite D call. The V gene's germline CDR1 is SNHLY and CDR2 FYNNEI. The CDR3 extends over 12 amino acids. Trimming stripped 7 bases from V and 3 bases from J, with 8 bases between.

This clone was observed a single time. The chain recombines TRBV9 with TRBJ1-2, with a weak D call TRBD1 (5 bases). Germline CDR1 reads SGDLS; CDR2 reads YYNGEE. The CDR3 spans 15 residues. V lost 0 bases and J lost 6, with 15 bases in between. The CDR3 DNA reads as TGTGCCAGCAGCGTAGGCGGGACGCCCCTGGATGGCTACACCTTC. It codes for CASSVGGTPLDGYTF.

The chain recombines TRBV27 with TRBJ2-3, with D possibly matching TRBD1 (6 bases). The CDR3 extends over 16 amino acids. Trimming removed 3 bases from V and 0 bases from J, with 13 bases in between. The germline V gene encodes CDR1 MNHEY and CDR2 SMNVEV (reference sequence). The CDR3 DNA sequence: TGTGCCAGCAGTTTGATGGGGGCCCCTAGCACAGATACGCAGTATTTT. Protein: CASSLMGAPSTDTQYF.

The rearrangement uses TRBV11-2 and TRBJ2-1, with TRBD2 matching over 11 bases. The CDR3 runs to 16 residues. Germline loops: CDR1 SGHAT, CDR2 FQNNGV. Trimming took 3 bases from V and 4 from J; bases not matched to a gene: 5. In nucleotides, the CDR3 is TGTGCCAGCAGCTTTGGACTAGCGGGCGCTTACAATGAGCAGTTCTTC. It encodes CASSFGLAGAYNEQFF.

This clone has a handful of counts. The chain recombines TRBV2 with TRBJ1-4; D is undetermined. This CDR3 is 15 amino acids long. Germline V CDR1 and CDR2: SNHLY, FYNNEI. Trimming took 5 bases from V and 8 from J, leaving 18 bases between them. The CDR3 reads CASSLEGRKSEKLFF. In DNA form, the CDR3 reads TGTGCCAGCAGTCTGGAGGGCCGCAAGTCGGAAAAACTGTTTTTT.

A single count supports this clone. The chain employs TRBV6-5 and TRBJ1-5; 10 bases map to TRBD1. After removal of 10 bases from V and 2 bases from J, the junction contained 5 bases not matched to a gene. Germline-derived CDR1 and CDR2 are MNHEY and SVGAGI. This CDR3 has 14 residues. The CDR3: CATTGTGGNQPQHF. In DNA form, the CDR3 reads TGTGCCACCACAGGGACAGGGGGCAATCAGCCCCAGCATTTT.

The V and J genes are TRBV5-1 and TRBJ1-3; 8 bases are a match to TRBD1. The germline V gene has CDR1 SGHRS and CDR2 YFSETQ. The CDR3 is 16 amino acids. The V and J ends lost 7 bases and 4 bases, in that order; junction bases with no gene match: 13. CDR3 residues: CASSLGQGMGGNTIYF. DNA for the CDR3: TGCGCCAGCTCCCTTGGACAGGGAATGGGCGGAAACACCATATATTTT.

This clone was counted between two and nine times. This sequence joins TRBV7-2 and TRBJ2-7; D is possibly TRBD2 (5 bases). Germline V gives CDR1 SGHTA, CDR2 FQGNSA. There are 12 residues in the CDR3. The V and J ends lost 5 bases and 4 bases respectively, with 9 bases between them. The CDR3 loop is CASSRDGYEQYF. The CDR3 coding sequence is TGTGCCAGCAGCCGGGATGGGTACGAGCAGTACTTC.

For the CDR3, the DNA is TGCGCCAGCAGCTTGGCCTTGTTGGGGGGAGAGACCCAGTACTTC. Amino acid sequence: CASSLALLGGETQYF. The chain recombines TRBV5-1 with TRBJ2-5, with D possibly being TRBD2 (6 bases). CDR3 length: 15 residues. The ends were cut back, 0 bases at V and 4 bases at J, with 13 bases in the middle. Germline values: CDR1 SGHRS, CDR2 YFSETQ.

The rearrangement uses TRBV7-6 and TRBJ2-1; 8 bases agree with TRBD1. Germline V lookup: CDR1 SGHVS, CDR2 FNYEAQ. J gave up 6 bases and V 3 bases, and 10 bases lay outside the gene matches. The CDR3 is 16 amino acids. CDR3 nucleotide sequence: TGTGCCAGCAGCTTGGAGACAGGGGAATTAGGCAATGAGCAGTTCTTC. It encodes CASSLETGELGNEQFF.

This rearrangement joins TRBV4-1 to TRBJ2-7; tentative D call: TRBD2 (5 bases). CDR1 is MGHRA and CDR2 is YSYEKL in the germline V gene. V gave up 3 bases and J gave up 6 bases, with 12 bases separating them. There are 13 residues in the CDR3. CDR3 sequence reads: CASSQVRVGEQYF. In DNA form, the CDR3 reads TGCGCCAGCAGCCAGGTGCGGGTCGGCGAGCAGTACTTC.

The chain joins TRBV28 to TRBJ2-3; 10 bases line up with TRBD2. Germline V lookup: CDR1 MDHEN, CDR2 SYDVKM. V lost 3 bases and J lost 2; bases outside the gene matches: 11. This CDR3 spans 18 amino acids. In nucleotides, the CDR3 is TGTGCCAGCAGTTTTGTAGCTAGCGGGAGAGAGGTCACAGATACGCAGTATTTT. It yields the protein CASSFVASGREVTDTQYF.

V gene TRBV9 combines with J gene TRBJ2-5; 9 positions agree with TRBD1. This CDR3 comprises 15 residues. The germline V gene has CDR1 SGDLS and CDR2 YYNGEE. The V gene end was trimmed by 3 bases and the J gene end by 2 bases; junction bases not matched to a gene: 5. This CDR3 is CASSGQGVGQETQYF. The CDR3 coding sequence is TGTGCCAGCAGCGGACAGGGGGTGGGGCAAGAGACCCAGTACTTC.

The chain carries TRBV5-1 and TRBJ2-2, with 10 bases lining up with TRBD2. The germline V gene has CDR1 SGHRS and CDR2 YFSETQ. The CDR3 extends over 16 amino acids. V lost 1 base to trimming and J lost 6 bases; unmatched junction nucleotides: 6. The CDR3 bases are TGCGCCAGCAGCTTGCGCCTAGCGGGAGAGGCCGGGGAGCTGTTTTTT. Translating gives CASSLRLAGEAGELFF.

The V call is TRBV18, the J call TRBJ2-5; weak D call: TRBD1 (6 bases). The CDR3 length is 14 residues. V shed 2 bases and J shed 3 bases, with 10 bases lying between them. Germline CDR1 reads KGHSH; CDR2 reads LQKENI. Here the CDR3 reads CASSPTGRKETQYF. In DNA, the CDR3 is TGTGCCAGCTCACCAACAGGGAGAAAAGAGACCCAGTACTTC.

This chain uses TRBV11-3 with TRBJ2-2; possibly TRBD2 for D (6 bases). The CDR3 covers 14 residues. Germline V gives CDR1 SGHNT, CDR2 YENEEA. V shed 5 bases and J shed 2 bases, with 9 bases lying between them. The CDR3 nucleotides read TGTGCCAGCAGCGGCGGGACTAACACCGGGGAGCTGTTTTTT. Translated: CASSGGTNTGELFF.

V and J are TRBV2 and TRBJ2-2; TRBD1 agrees at 11 bases. V shed 5 bases, J shed 6 bases, and the junction held 2 bases outside the gene matches. Germline V gives CDR1 SNHLY, CDR2 FYNNEI. The CDR3 totals 14 residues. CDR3 loop: CASSKDRGPGELFF. DNA for the CDR3: TGTGCCAGCAGTAAGGACAGGGGGCCCGGGGAGCTGTTTTTT.

The CDR3 DNA reads TGTAGGTCCGGGACAGGGCTTGCGGGGGCCTCCTACGAGCAGTACTTC. Translating gives CRSGTGLAGASYEQYF. This rearrangement joins TRBV28 to TRBJ2-7, with TRBD1 matching over 9 bases. The CDR3 runs to 16 residues. Germline V gene sequence: CDR1 MDHEN, CDR2 SYDVKM.

The chain uses TRBV29-1 and TRBJ1-4; 10 bases are a match to TRBD1. The CDR3 extends over 13 amino acids. Germline V CDR1 and CDR2: SQVTM, ANQGSEA. V dropped 4 bases and J dropped 8; count of bases not matched to a gene: 4. CDR3 bases: TGCAGCGTTGGGGGGACAGGGGAGGAAAAACTGTTTTTT. It encodes CSVGGTGEEKLFF.

The rearrangement links TRBV28 to TRBJ1-6; tentative D call: TRBD1 (6 bases). The CDR3 consists of 16 residues. Germline CDR1 and CDR2: MDHEN and SYDVKM. V lost 6 bases, J lost 0 bases, and 12 bases lay in between. The DNA of the CDR3 is TGTGCCAGCAGGGACAGTTCGAGCTCCTATAATTCACCCCTCCACTTT. It specifies CASRDSSSSYNSPLHF.

The sample holds one count of this clone. The chain joins TRBV11-3 to TRBJ2-3; 11 bases line up with TRBD2. Unmatched junction bases numbered 2, after V lost 0 bases and J lost 0 bases. Germline CDR1 and CDR2: SGHNT and YENEEA. The CDR3 runs to 17 residues. The CDR3 region has the DNA TGTGCCAGCAGCTTAGAGGGGACTAGCGGTAGCACAGATACGCAGTATTTT. It translates to CASSLEGTSGSTDTQYF.

The rearrangement links TRBV6-1 to TRBJ2-2, with 10 bases aligning to TRBD2. V lost 2 bases, J lost 4 bases, and 7 bases stayed unmatched. The CDR3 has 17 amino acids. Germline values: CDR1 MNHNS, CDR2 SASEGT. The CDR3 region is CASSEMSGGAGTGELFF. The DNA of the CDR3 is TGTGCCAGCAGTGAAATGAGCGGGGGGGCCGGCACCGGGGAGCTGTTTTTT.

The rearrangement links TRBV2 to TRBJ2-5; unclear D gene. This CDR3 spans 13 amino acids. CDR1 is SNHLY and CDR2 is FYNNEI in the germline V gene. Trimming removed 4 bases at V and 1 base at J, with 7 bases between. DNA for the CDR3: TGTGCCAGCAGTGCTCGGGTCCAAGAGACCCAGTACTTC. Its translation is CASSARVQETQYF.

CDR3 loop: CAILLTQGDEQFF. The CDR3 DNA sequence: TGTGCCATCTTGCTGACACAAGGCGATGAGCAGTTCTTC. The V gene is TRBV28, the J gene TRBJ2-1; D gene ambiguous. The V and J ends lost 10 bases and 8 bases respectively, with 18 bases between them. This CDR3 has 13 amino acids. CDR1 is MDHEN, CDR2 SYDVKM, per germline.

The chain joins TRBV7-9 to TRBJ1-6; the match to TRBD1 covers 10 bases. J was trimmed by 8 bases and V by 2 bases; bases with no gene match: 6. Germline loops: CDR1 SEHNR, CDR2 FQNEAQ (reference sequence). The CDR3 is 16 residues long. The CDR3 here is CASSLWAGTGDSPLHF. In DNA form, the CDR3 reads TGTGCCAGCAGCTTATGGGCCGGGACAGGGGATTCACCCCTCCACTTT.

The gene calls are TRBV6-5 and TRBJ2-3; 7 bases map to TRBD1. The CDR3 is 13 residues long. Germline CDR1 is MNHEY and CDR2 is SVGAGI. With V trimmed by 8 bases and J by 2 bases, 4 bases remained unmatched. CDR3 nucleotide sequence: TGTGCCAGCGGGGACAGACCCACAGATACGCAGTATTTT. The encoded protein is CASGDRPTDTQYF.